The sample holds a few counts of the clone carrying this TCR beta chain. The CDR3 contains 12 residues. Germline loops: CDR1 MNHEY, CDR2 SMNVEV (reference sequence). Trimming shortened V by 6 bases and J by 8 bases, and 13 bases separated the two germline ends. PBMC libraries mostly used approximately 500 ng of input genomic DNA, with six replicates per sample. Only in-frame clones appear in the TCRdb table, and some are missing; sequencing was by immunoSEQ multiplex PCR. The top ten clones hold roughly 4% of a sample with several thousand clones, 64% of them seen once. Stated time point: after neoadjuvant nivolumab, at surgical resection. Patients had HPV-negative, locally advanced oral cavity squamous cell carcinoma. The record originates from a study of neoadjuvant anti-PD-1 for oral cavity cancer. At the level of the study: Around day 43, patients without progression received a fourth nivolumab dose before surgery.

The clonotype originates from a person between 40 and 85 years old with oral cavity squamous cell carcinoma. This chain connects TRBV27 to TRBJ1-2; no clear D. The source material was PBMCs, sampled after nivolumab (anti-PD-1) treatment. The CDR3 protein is CASSFRGRGYTF. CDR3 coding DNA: TGTGCCAGCAGCTTCCGCGGTAGGGGCTACACCTTC.